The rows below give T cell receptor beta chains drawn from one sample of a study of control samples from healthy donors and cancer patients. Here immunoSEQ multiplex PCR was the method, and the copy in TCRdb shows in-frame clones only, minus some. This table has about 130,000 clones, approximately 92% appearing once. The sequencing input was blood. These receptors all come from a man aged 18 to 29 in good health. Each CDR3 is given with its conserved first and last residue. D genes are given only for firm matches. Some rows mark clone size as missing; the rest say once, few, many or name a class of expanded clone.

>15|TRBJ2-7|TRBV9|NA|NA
TGTGCCAGCAGCGTAGGTTCACAGAACTCCTACGAGCAGTACTTC
CASSVGSQNSYEQYF
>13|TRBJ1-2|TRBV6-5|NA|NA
TGTGCCAGCAGTTACAGGGAGGACTATGGCTACACCTTC
CASSYREDYGYTF
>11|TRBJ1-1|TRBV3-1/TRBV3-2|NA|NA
TGTGCCAGCAGCCAATGGGACGAAGCTTTCTTT
CASSQWDEAFF
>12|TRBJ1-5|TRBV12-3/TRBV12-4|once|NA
TGTGCCAGCAGCCGCCCCAATCAGCCCCAGCATTTT
CASSRPNQPQHF
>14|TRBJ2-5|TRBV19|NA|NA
TGTGCCAGTAGTACCGACACCTTCTGGGAGACCCAGTACTTC
CASSTDTFWETQYF
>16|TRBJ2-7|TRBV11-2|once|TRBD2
TGTGCCAGCAGCCCCCAGGTCGGGAGGGCGTCCTACGAGCAGTACTTC
CASSPQVGRASYEQYF
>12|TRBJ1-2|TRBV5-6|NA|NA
TGTGCCAGCAGTCCCGTCGCCCGTGGCTACACCTTC
CASSPVARGYTF
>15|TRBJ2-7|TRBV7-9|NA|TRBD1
TGTGCCAGCAGCTCCTACAGGGGGCACTCCTACGAGCAGTACTTC
CASSSYRGHSYEQYF
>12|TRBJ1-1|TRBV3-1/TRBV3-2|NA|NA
TGTGCCAGCAGGTCACAGCACACTGAAGCTTTCTTT
CASRSQHTEAFF
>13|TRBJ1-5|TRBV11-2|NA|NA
TGTGCCAGCAGCTTAGGGGTTAATCAGCCCCAGCATTTT
CASSLGVNQPQHF
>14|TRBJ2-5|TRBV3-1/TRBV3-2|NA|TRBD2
TGTGCCAGCAGCTATGCAGCGGGGAAAGAGACCCAGTACTTC
CASSYAAGKETQYF
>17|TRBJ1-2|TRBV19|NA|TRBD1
TGTGCCAGTAGTATAGCCGGACAGGGGGCGCGTCACTATGGCTACACCTTC
CASSIAGQGARHYGYTF
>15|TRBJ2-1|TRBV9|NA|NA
TGTGCCAGCAGCGCACTCGGCCCTCGTAGCAAGGGCCTGTTCTTC
CASSALGPRSKGLFF
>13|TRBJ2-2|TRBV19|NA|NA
TGTGCCAGTAGCCGCGAGGGCTCCGGGGAGCTGTTTTTT
CASSREGSGELFF
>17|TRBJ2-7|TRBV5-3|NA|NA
TGTGCCAGAAGCTTGGTTCCGGCCGGAGGCAGCTCCTACGAGCAGTACTTC
CARSLVPAGGSSYEQYF
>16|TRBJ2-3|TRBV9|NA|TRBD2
TGTGCCAGCAGCCCAAGCGGGCGGGGGGCCCCAGATACGCAGTATTTT
CASSPSGRGAPDTQYF
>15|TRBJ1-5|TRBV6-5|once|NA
TGTGCCAGCATAGATGGAAGACATCCGAGTCAGCCCCAGCATTTT
CASIDGRHPSQPQHF
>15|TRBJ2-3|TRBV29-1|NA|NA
TGCAGCGTTGAAGGGGGGGCGACTTCCACAGATACGCAGTATTTT
CSVEGGATSTDTQYF
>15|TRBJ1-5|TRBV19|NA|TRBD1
TGTGCCAGTACCGCCGTAACAGGGGGCGTTCAGCCCCAGCATTTT
CASTAVTGGVQPQHF
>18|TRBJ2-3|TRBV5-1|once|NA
TGCGCCAGCAGCCGAACCCCCAGCCGCCCGGAGGGCACAGATACGCAGTATTTT
CASSRTPSRPEGTDTQYF
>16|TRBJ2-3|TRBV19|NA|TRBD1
TGTGCCAGTAGTGCCCGGACAGGGTGGGCATTAGATACGCAGTATTTT
CASSARTGWALDTQYF
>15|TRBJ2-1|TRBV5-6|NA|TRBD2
TGTGCCAGCAGCTGCCTTTGGCGGGGGGTACACGAGCAGTTCTTC
CASSCLWRGVHEQFF
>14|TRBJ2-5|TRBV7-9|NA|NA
TGTGCCAGCAGCCTACAGGCCGCAATGGAGACCCAGTACTTC
CASSLQAAMETQYF
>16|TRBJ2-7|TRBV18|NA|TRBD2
TGTGCCAGCTCACCGAGGGTGGCTAGCGGGGCCTACGAGCAGTACTTC
CASSPRVASGAYEQYF
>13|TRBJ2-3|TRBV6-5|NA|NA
TGTGCCAGCAGTTCGTTTGGGATTGGTACGCAGTATTTT
CASSSFGIGTQYF
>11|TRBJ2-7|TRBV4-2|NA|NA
TGTGCCAGCAGCCATCATTACGAGCAGTACTTC
CASSHHYEQYF
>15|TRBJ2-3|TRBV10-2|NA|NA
TGCGCCAGCAGTGCTAAGAGTCAGCACACAGATACGCAGTATTTT
CASSAKSQHTDTQYF
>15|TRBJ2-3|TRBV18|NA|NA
TGTGCCAGCTCACCGCGGATAGCTAGCACAGATACGCAGTATTTT
CASSPRIASTDTQYF
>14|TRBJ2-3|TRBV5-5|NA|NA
TGTGCCAGCAGCTTGGGGCTAAGCGCAGATACGCAGTATTTT
CASSLGLSADTQYF
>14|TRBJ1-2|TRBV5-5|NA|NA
TGTGCCAGCAGCCCACTCCTAACTCCTTATGGCTACACCTTC
CASSPLLTPYGYTF
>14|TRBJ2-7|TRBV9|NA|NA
TGTGCCAGCAGCGTTGGTATGAACTCCTACGAGCAGTACTTC
CASSVGMNSYEQYF
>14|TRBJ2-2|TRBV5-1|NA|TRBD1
TGCGCCAGCAGCGCACAAACAGGGGCCGGGGAGCTGTTTTTT
CASSAQTGAGELFF
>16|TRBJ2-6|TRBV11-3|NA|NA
TGTGCCAGCAGCCGACAAGGGGGATCTGGGGCCAACGTCCTGACTTTC
CASSRQGGSGANVLTF
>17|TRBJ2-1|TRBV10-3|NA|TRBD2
TGTGCCATCAGTGAACCCGAAGGGACTAGCGGGGGGAGTGAGCAGTTCTTC
CAISEPEGTSGGSEQFF
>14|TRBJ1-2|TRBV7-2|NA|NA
TGTGCCAGCAGCCCCGGGGGGCTCGGGCGGGGCTACACCTTC
CASSPGGLGRGYTF
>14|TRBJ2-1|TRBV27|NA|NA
TGTGCCAGCAGTTCATTTGGGGGTCACAATGAGCAGTTCTTC
CASSSFGGHNEQFF
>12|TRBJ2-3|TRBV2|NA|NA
TGTGCCAGCAGTGGGACAGTTCATACGCAGTATTTT
CASSGTVHTQYF
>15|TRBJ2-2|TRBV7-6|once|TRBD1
TGTGCCAGCAGCCCAGGACAGGGGGCTAGCGGGGAGCTGTTTTTT
CASSPGQGASGELFF
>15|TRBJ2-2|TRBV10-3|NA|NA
TGTGCCATCACCCCGGGACAAGTGAACACCGGGGAGCTGTTTTTT
CAITPGQVNTGELFF
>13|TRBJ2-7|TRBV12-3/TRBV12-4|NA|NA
TGTGCCAGCAACGCGGACTCGAGCGACGAGCAGTACTTC
CASNADSSDEQYF
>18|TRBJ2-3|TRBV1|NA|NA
TGCACCAGCAGCCAAGCTACTTCGAGGGGGGGGCGTATAGATACGCAGTATTTT
CTSSQATSRGGRIDTQYF
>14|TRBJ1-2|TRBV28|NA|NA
TGTGCCAGCAGTTCTGTGGGGGGGAACTATGGCTACACCTTC
CASSSVGGNYGYTF
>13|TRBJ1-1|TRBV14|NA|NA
TGTGCCAGCAGCCCAGACTGGAACACTGAAGCTTTCTTT
CASSPDWNTEAFF
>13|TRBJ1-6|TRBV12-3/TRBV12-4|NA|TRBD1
TGTGCCAGCAGCCCAGACAGGGGCTCACCCCTCCACTTT
CASSPDRGSPLHF
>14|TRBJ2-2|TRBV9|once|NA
TGTGCCAGCACCGGACAGACGAACACCGGGGAGCTGTTTTTT
CASTGQTNTGELFF
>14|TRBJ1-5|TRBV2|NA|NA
TGTGCCAGCAGTGGGTCAAGTACCTACGGGACCCAGCATTTT
CASSGSSTYGTQHF
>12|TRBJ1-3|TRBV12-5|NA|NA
TGTGCTAGTGGTTTGAACGGAAACACCATATATTTT
CASGLNGNTIYF
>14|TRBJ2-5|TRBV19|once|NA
TGTGCCAGTAGTGCGGGCAGGGGAGTGGAGACCCAGTACTTC
CASSAGRGVETQYF
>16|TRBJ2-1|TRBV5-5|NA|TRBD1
TGTGCCAGCAGCCAGGGGGCGCGAGGCTCCTACAATGAGCAGTTCTTC
CASSQGARGSYNEQFF
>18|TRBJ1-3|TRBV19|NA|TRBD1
TGTGCCAGTAGTACCCGGGACAGGGACTTCTCCTCCGGAAACACCATATATTTT
CASSTRDRDFSSGNTIYF
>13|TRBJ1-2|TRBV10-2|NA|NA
TGCGCCAGCAGTGAAGGAGGGGTCGACGGCTACACCTTC
CASSEGGVDGYTF
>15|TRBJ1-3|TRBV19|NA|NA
TGTGCCAGTAGTATTTCGGCAGTCTCTGGAAACACCATATATTTT
CASSISAVSGNTIYF
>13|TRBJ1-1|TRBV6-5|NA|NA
TGTGCCACACAGTACAGGGAGGGGCCTGAAGCTTTCTTT
CATQYREGPEAFF
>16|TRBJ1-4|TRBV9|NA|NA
TGTGCCAGCAGCCCAGGTCTCGGCCAAACTAAGGAAAAACTGTTTTTT
CASSPGLGQTKEKLFF
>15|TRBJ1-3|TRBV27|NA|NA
TGTGCCAGCAGTTTGGGGGCGAGGGCTGGAAACACCATATATTTT
CASSLGARAGNTIYF
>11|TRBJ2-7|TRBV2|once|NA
TGTGCCAGCAGTGTCTCCTACGAGCAGTACTTC
CASSVSYEQYF
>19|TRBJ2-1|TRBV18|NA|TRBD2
TGTGCCAGCTCACCCCTGGGTGGAGGACTAGCGGGGCATTACAATGAGCAGTTCTTC
CASSPLGGGLAGHYNEQFF
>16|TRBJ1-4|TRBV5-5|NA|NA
TGTGCCAGCAGCTGGGCGACTGATCCAACTAATGAAAAACTGTTTTTT
CASSWATDPTNEKLFF
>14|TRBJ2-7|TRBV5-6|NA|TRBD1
TGTGCCAGCAGCCTGACAGGGGGGACCTACGAGCAGTACTTC
CASSLTGGTYEQYF